This TCR beta chain is drawn from a study of T-cell memory formation after mild COVID-19. The overall study: There were largely donor-specific TCR clusters.

General observations from the study: Day 15 to 85 contracting clones showed balanced CD4/CD8; later expanders leaned CD4+. Cross-reactive memory appears to have joined, as suggested by some responding clones showing up in pre-infection memory.

cDNA libraries for TCR alpha and TCR beta, carrying sample barcodes and UMIs, came from 5'RACE with constant-segment primers. TCRdb used MiXCR to reprocess the 5' RACE reads, holding one entry per CDR3 protein. Altogether approximately 410,000 distinct CDR3 sequences are present, roughly a quarter being singletons, with the ten largest covering roughly 13%. This clonotype was counted only a few times. What it recognizes is unknown. The CDR3 runs to 17 residues. Germline CDR1 and CDR2: SGHTA and FQGNSA. Trimming cost V 6 bases and J 6 bases; bases outside gene matches: 12. The sample taken for sequencing was PBMCs or a T cell subset sorted from them (not recorded which). The receptor was isolated from an adult woman who had mild COVID-19 (a few samples of this study predate the infection). Cell type and time point are not known. The rearrangement uses TRBV7-2 and TRBJ2-5, with 14 bases matching TRBD2. CDR3 sequence: CASRSSGLAGVGKTQYF. CDR3 nucleotide sequence: TGTGCCAGCAGATCATCGGGACTAGCGGGGGTTGGAAAGACCCAGTACTTC.